One and the same sample provided the 32 T cell receptor beta chains below, sequenced in a study of control samples from healthy donors and cancer patients. TCRdb's table, derived via immunoSEQ multiplex PCR, lists solely in-frame clones and lacks some. The table records 150,000 to 200,000 clones, 80% to 95% of them present only once. The sample taken for sequencing was blood. These receptors were collected from a woman between 25 and 40 years old in good health.

This clone was picked up one time. V usage is TRBV28 and J usage is TRBJ1-3, with D unclear. The CDR3 consists of 19 residues. Trimming stripped 2 bases from V and 1 base from J, with 21 bases between. Germline lookup yields CDR1 MDHEN and CDR2 SYDVKM. CDR3 nucleotides: TGTGCCAGCAGTTTAAATTTTCGGGCCCTTACCAGGTCTGGAAACACCATATATTTT. This gives the protein CASSLNFRALTRSGNTIYF.

The V call is TRBV19, the J call TRBJ2-7; D is unclear. V lost 6 bases to trimming and J lost 3 bases, with 18 bases between them. CDR1 is LNHDA, CDR2 SQIVND, per germline (reference sequence). This CDR3 has 15 amino acids. CDR3 in DNA: TGTGCCAGTAGCTCCCGGGCAGCAGAATACTACGAGCAGTACTTC. Translation gives CASSSRAAEYYEQYF. The full variable domain, in which reference TRBV19 and TRBJ2-7 provide the parts outside the CDR3, is DGGITQSPKYLFRKEGQNVTLSCEQNLNHDAMYWYRQDPGQGLRLIYYSQIVNDFQKGDIAEGYSVSREKKESFPLTVTSAQKNPTAFYLCASSSRAAEYYEQYFGPGTRLTVT.

V gene TRBV3-1 (or the pseudogene TRBV3-2) combines with J gene TRBJ1-1, with TRBD1 matching over 8 bases. Per germline, CDR1 LGHDT and CDR2 YNNKEL (reference sequence). This CDR3 region has 18 residues. J was trimmed by 3 bases and V by 1 base; bases with no gene match: 13. The CDR3 DNA is TGTGCCAGCAGCCAAGCTCAGGGGGCGCTTCTCTGGGACACTGAAGCTTTCTTT. This codes for CASSQAQGALLWDTEAFF.

The DNA of the CDR3 is TGTGCCAGCAGCCCACAGTGGAGGGCGAACACTGAAGCTTTCTTT. Translated, it gives CASSPQWRANTEAFF. The genes are TRBV11-2 and TRBJ1-1; no clear D. Germline-derived CDR1 and CDR2 are SGHAT and FQNNGV. This CDR3 has 15 residues. V was shortened by 5 bases and J by 1 base, with 14 bases between the two germline ends.

V is TRBV7-2 and J is TRBJ2-7, with TRBD2 matching 7 bases. V shed 0 bases, J shed 6 bases, and the junction held 2 bases outside the gene matches. Germline assignment: CDR1 SGHTA and CDR2 FQGNSA. The CDR3 has 13 amino acids. The chain's CDR3 is CASSLAGGFEQYF. The CDR3 region has the DNA TGTGCCAGCAGCTTAGCGGGAGGGTTCGAGCAGTACTTC.

The DNA of the CDR3 is TGCGCCAGCAGCCAGCGCGGGGGCGACTATAGCAATCAGCCCCAGCATTTT. As protein: CASSQRGGDYSNQPQHF. This rearrangement joins TRBV4-1 to TRBJ1-5; perhaps TRBD1 as D (6 bases). V was clipped by 3 bases and J by 0 bases, with 15 bases between them. The CDR3 is 17 amino acids. Germline V CDR1 and CDR2: MGHRA, YSYEKL.

CDR3 protein: CASSQDTDWSGANVLTF. DNA for the CDR3: TGTGCCAGCAGCCAAGATACCGACTGGAGTGGGGCCAACGTCCTGACTTTC. The rearrangement uses TRBV4-2 and TRBJ2-6, with no clear D. The germline V and J ends were trimmed by 0 bases and 3 bases, with 12 bases remaining between them. Germline V gives CDR1 LGHNA, CDR2 YNFKEQ. The CDR3 has 17 amino acids.

This clone was recorded only once. V usage is TRBV9 and J usage is TRBJ1-1, with TRBD1 as a possible D gene (5 bases). Trimming removed 4 bases from V and 0 bases from J, with 16 bases in between. The CDR3 is 16 residues long. The germline CDR1 and CDR2 sequences are SGDLS and YYNGEE. The CDR3 here is CASSLNVGGLNTEAFF. In DNA, the CDR3 is TGTGCCAGCAGCCTAAACGTCGGGGGTTTGAACACTGAAGCTTTCTTT.

The CDR3 DNA sequence: TGCGCCAGCAGCTTGGTCCAGATCGAGGGAAACATTCAGTACTTC. Residues: CASSLVQIEGNIQYF. V is TRBV5-1 and J is TRBJ2-4; perhaps TRBD2 as D (5 bases). CDR1 is SGHRS, CDR2 YFSETQ, per germline. There are 15 residues in the CDR3. Trimming stripped 0 bases from V and 6 bases from J, with 13 bases between.

The V call is TRBV14, the J call TRBJ2-2, with 10 bases identical to TRBD2. Germline V gene lookup returns CDR1 SGHDN and CDR2 FVKESK. This CDR3 has 15 residues. The ends lost 8 bases at V and 9 bases at J; junction bases unmatched: 12. The CDR3 bases are TGTGCCAGCTCCTCGATAGGGACTAGCGTCCGGGAGCTGTTTTTT. This translates into CASSSIGTSVRELFF. Complete variable domain (other parts from reference TRBV14 and TRBJ2-2): EAGVTQFPSHSVIEKGQTVTLRCDPISGHDNLYWYRRVMGKEIKFLLHFVKESKQDESGMPNNRFLAERTGGTYSTLKVQPAELEDSGVYFCASSSIGTSVRELFFGEGSRLTVL.

V and J are TRBV10-3 and TRBJ2-3; maybe TRBD1 (6 bases). CDR3 length equals 15 residues. Germline CDR1 reads ENHRY; CDR2 reads SYGVKD. V lost 0 bases and J 3 bases, leaving 10 bases between the germline ends. Written as DNA, the CDR3 is TGTGCCATCAGTGAGTCTCTGGGGGCAACAGATACGCAGTATTTT. Its protein is CAISESLGATDTQYF.

The rearrangement joins TRBV5-1 to TRBJ2-1; D ambiguous. This CDR3 is built from 14 residues. Trimming took off 4 bases at V and 10 bases at J, with 18 bases between the two ends. The germline V gene has CDR1 SGHRS and CDR2 YFSETQ. CDR3 amino acids: CASSTRLAGFEQFF. Here the CDR3 DNA reads TGCGCCAGCAGCACGCGATTAGCCGGTTTCGAGCAGTTCTTC.

The chain has TRBV7-8 and TRBJ2-1; TRBD2 matches 12 bases. The CDR3 sequence is 17 residues long. V trimming: 5 bases; J trimming: 1 base; junction bases outside the gene matches: 6. The germline V gene encodes CDR1 SGHVS and CDR2 FQNEAQ. The CDR3 DNA reads as TGTGCCAGCAGCCAAAGGACTAGCGGGGCTTCCTACAATGAGCAGTTCTTC. Protein sequence: CASSQRTSGASYNEQFF.

V and J are TRBV4-1 and TRBJ2-2, with 11 bases matching TRBD2. This CDR3 contains 18 residues. Germline CDR1 MGHRA, CDR2 YSYEKL. Trimming took 1 base from V and 4 from J; bases not matched to a gene: 8. The CDR3 DNA reads TGCGCCAGCAGCCAAGCCACTAGCGGGAGTATAAGCACCGGGGAGCTGTTTTTT. Protein sequence: CASSQATSGSISTGELFF.

The rearrangement uses TRBV28 and TRBJ1-3, with 9 positions matching TRBD1. Germline V gives CDR1 MDHEN, CDR2 SYDVKM. The junction had 7 bases not matched to a gene; V was cut back by 3 bases and J by 4 bases. There are 16 residues in the CDR3. CDR3 sequence: CASSLGQGPRGNTIYF. DNA for the CDR3: TGTGCCAGCAGTTTGGGACAGGGCCCTCGCGGAAACACCATATATTTT.

This sequence joins TRBV30 and TRBJ2-7, with 8 bases identical to TRBD1. The junction had 14 bases not matched to a gene; V was cut back by 0 bases and J by 7 bases. This CDR3 contains 16 residues. Germline CDR1 GTSNPN, CDR2 SVGIG (reference sequence). CDR3 in amino acids: CAWSVKRQGASGEQYF. In DNA form, the CDR3 reads TGTGCCTGGAGTGTTAAGAGGCAGGGGGCTTCAGGGGAGCAGTACTTC.

The V call is TRBV5-1, the J call TRBJ2-5; D may be TRBD2 (6 bases). Trimming stripped 0 bases from V and 4 bases from J, with 10 bases between. The CDR3 has 14 amino acids. CDR1 and CDR2 (germline): SGHRS, YFSETQ. The DNA for the CDR3 is TGCGCCAGCAGCTTGGCTGAGGGAGGAGAGACCCAGTACTTC. The encoded protein is CASSLAEGGETQYF.

The chain uses TRBV2 and TRBJ2-1, with D possibly TRBD2 on 5 matching bases. CDR1 SNHLY and CDR2 FYNNEI come from the germline V gene. V gave up 7 bases and J gave up 0 bases, with 16 bases separating them. The CDR3 totals 16 residues. CDR3 nucleotide sequence: TGTGCCAGCACCCTAAGTCGGGATCCCTCCTACAATGAGCAGTTCTTC. Protein: CASTLSRDPSYNEQFF. Variable domain in full (rest from reference TRBV2 and TRBJ2-1): EPEVTQTPSHQVTQMGQEVILRCVPISNHLYFYWYRQILGQKVEFLVSFYNNEISEKSEIFDDQFSVERPDGSNFTLKIRSTKLEDSAMYFCASTLSRDPSYNEQFFGPGTRLTVL.

The gene calls are TRBV30 and TRBJ1-1; D gene uncertain. The CDR3 covers 14 residues. Trimming removed 3 bases at V and 0 bases at J, with 11 bases between. The germline V gene encodes CDR1 GTSNPN and CDR2 SVGIG (reference sequence). This CDR3 reads CAWRDGYMNTEAFF. The CDR3 nucleotides read TGTGCCTGGAGGGACGGGTATATGAACACTGAAGCTTTCTTT.

A few counts support this clone. CDR3 region: CASTTSGRGTGELFF. In DNA form, the CDR3 reads TGTGCCAGTACCACAAGCGGGAGGGGGACCGGGGAGCTGTTTTTT. V usage is TRBV19 and J usage is TRBJ2-2, with 10 bases lining up with TRBD2. CDR3 length equals 15 residues. The ends lost 7 bases at V and 5 bases at J; junction bases unmatched: 7. The germline V gene encodes CDR1 LNHDA and CDR2 SQIVND (reference sequence).

This clone appeared a single time. The V gene is TRBV28, the J gene TRBJ1-1; D is unclear. The V gene lost 2 bases and the J gene lost 10 bases, with 14 bases spanning the gap. Germline assignment: CDR1 MDHEN and CDR2 SYDVKM. This CDR3 has 13 residues. The CDR3 nucleotides are TGTGCCAGCAGTTTAGCCCCGGGCCCCGGAGCTTTCTTT. Its translation: CASSLAPGPGAFF.

This chain connects TRBV4-1 to TRBJ2-3; D uncertain. Germline V gives CDR1 MGHRA, CDR2 YSYEKL. V lost 2 bases to trimming and J lost 3 bases, with 24 bases between them. The CDR3 length is 19 residues. CDR3 sequence (DNA): TGCGCCAGCAGCCAATCGGACCCGACGGCTAGTCCACTAACAGATACGCAGTATTTT. Translated: CASSQSDPTASPLTDTQYF.

With respect to this clone: An end of the junction does not agree with germline; a read error may underlie this. The chain recombines TRBV24-1 with TRBJ2-2, with D tentatively TRBD1 or TRBD2 (5 bases each). In germline, CDR1 is KGHDR, CDR2 SFDVKD. The CDR3 is made up of 17 amino acids. For the CDR3, the DNA is TGTGCCACCAGTGATTTGCAGGGAGAAGGGAACATCGGGGAGCTGTTTTTT. It is translated as CATSDLQGEGNIGELFF.

This sequence joins TRBV6-2 or TRBV6-3 and TRBJ2-7; D is unclear. Germline V gives CDR1 MNHEY, CDR2 SVGEGT. V gave up 5 bases and J gave up 2 bases, with 7 bases separating them. CDR3 size: 12 residues. The CDR3 DNA reads as TGTGCCAGCAGTGAGCAGGCCTACGAGCAGTACTTC. This sequence encodes CASSEQAYEQYF.

The chain is built from TRBV28 and TRBJ1-4, with a tentative D call TRBD1 (6 bases). Germline CDR1 is MDHEN and CDR2 is SYDVKM. CDR3 size: 16 residues. V lost 2 bases and J lost 3, with 13 bases in between. CDR3 protein: CASSLPPGHPNEKLFF. The CDR3 region has the DNA TGTGCCAGCAGTTTACCTCCGGGACATCCTAATGAAAAACTGTTTTTT.

The chain carries TRBV12-3 or TRBV12-4 and TRBJ1-2; TRBD1 aligns across 9 bases. The CDR3 is 13 residues long. Losses at the gene ends were 7 bases for V and 7 bases for J; bases not matched to a gene: 7. CDR3 coding DNA: TGTGCCAGCACCCAGGGACAGGGAGGTGGCTACACCTTC. It translates to CASTQGQGGGYTF.

This clone was picked up a small number of times. The chain carries TRBV4-2 and TRBJ1-6; D is unresolved. The CDR3 runs 14 residues. CDR1 is LGHNA, CDR2 YNFKEQ, per germline. Trimming left V 2 bases short and J 8 bases short, with 10 bases between. The CDR3 sequence is CASSQSGRDSPLHF. CDR3 in DNA: TGTGCCAGCAGCCAATCCGGGAGGGATTCACCCCTCCACTTT.

This sequence joins TRBV5-1 and TRBJ1-3; the D is unclear. V lost 3 bases, J lost 4 bases, and 11 bases lay in between. The CDR3 contains 14 residues. CDR1 is SGHRS, CDR2 YFSETQ, per germline. The CDR3 protein is CASSSGDSGNTIYF. CDR3 in DNA: TGCGCCAGCAGCTCCGGCGATTCAGGAAACACCATATATTTT.

On this clone: This specimen includes other DNA sequences encoding the same CDR3. This chain joins TRBV5-4 and TRBJ1-1; TRBD1 is a possible D gene (6 bases). Germline V gene sequence: CDR1 SGHNT, CDR2 YYREEE (reference sequence). The germline V and J ends were trimmed by 0 bases and 5 bases, with 8 bases remaining between them. The CDR3 is 13 residues long. Written as DNA, the CDR3 is TGTGCCAGCAGCTTGGGAGGGGGGACTGAAGCTTTCTTT. This gives the protein CASSLGGGTEAFF.

The V and J genes are TRBV25-1 and TRBJ2-7, with TRBD2 as a possible D gene (6 bases). V was clipped by 1 base and J by 6 bases, with 10 bases between them. In germline, CDR1 is MGHDK, CDR2 SYGVNS. The CDR3 is 13 amino acids. CDR3 in amino acids: CASSELGEVEQYF. The DNA for the CDR3 is TGTGCCAGCAGTGAATTGGGGGAGGTCGAGCAGTACTTC.

J is TRBJ2-5 and V is TRBV7-8; 7 nucleotides match TRBD2. J was trimmed by 5 bases and V by 0 bases; bases with no gene match: 9. Per the germline V gene, CDR1 is SGHVS and CDR2 is FQNEAQ. This CDR3 contains 16 residues. CDR3 DNA sequence: TGTGCCAGCAGCTTAGCGGGAGGGTGGGTCAGGGAGACCCAGTACTTC. Translation gives CASSLAGGWVRETQYF.

The rearrangement links TRBV11-2 to TRBJ2-3, with D unresolved. Germline V lookup: CDR1 SGHAT, CDR2 FQNNGV. The CDR3 loop spans 17 amino acids. Trimming took 1 base from V and 1 from J, leaving 15 bases between them. In nucleotides, the CDR3 is TGTGCCAGCAGCTTAGCCCCCCTTGGGTCGGGCACAGATACGCAGTATTTT. Its translation: CASSLAPLGSGTDTQYF.